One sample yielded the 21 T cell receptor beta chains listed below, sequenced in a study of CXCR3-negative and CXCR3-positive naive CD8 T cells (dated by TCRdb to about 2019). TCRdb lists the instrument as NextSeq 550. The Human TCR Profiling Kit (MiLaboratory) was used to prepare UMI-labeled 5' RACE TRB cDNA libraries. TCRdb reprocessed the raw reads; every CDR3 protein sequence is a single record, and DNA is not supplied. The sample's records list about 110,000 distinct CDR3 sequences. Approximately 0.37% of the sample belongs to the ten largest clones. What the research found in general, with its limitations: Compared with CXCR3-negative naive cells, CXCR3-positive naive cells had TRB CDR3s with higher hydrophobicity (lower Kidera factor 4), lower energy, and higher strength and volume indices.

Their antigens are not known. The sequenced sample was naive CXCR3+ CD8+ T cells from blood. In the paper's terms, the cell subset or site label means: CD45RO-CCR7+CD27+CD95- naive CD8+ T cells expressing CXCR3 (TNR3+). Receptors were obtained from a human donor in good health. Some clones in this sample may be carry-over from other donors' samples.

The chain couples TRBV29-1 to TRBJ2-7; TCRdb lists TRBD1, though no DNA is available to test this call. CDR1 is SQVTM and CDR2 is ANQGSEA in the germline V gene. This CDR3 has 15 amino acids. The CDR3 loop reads CSALSRDRVTYEQYF.

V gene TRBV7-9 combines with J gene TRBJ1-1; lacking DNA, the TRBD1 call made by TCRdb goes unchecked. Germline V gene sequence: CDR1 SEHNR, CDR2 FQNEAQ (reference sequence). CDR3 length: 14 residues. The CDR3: CASSSETGAAEAFF.

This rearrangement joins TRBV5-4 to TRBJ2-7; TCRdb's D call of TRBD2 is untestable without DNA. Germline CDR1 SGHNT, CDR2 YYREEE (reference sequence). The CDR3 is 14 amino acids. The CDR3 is CASSGGLGGVEQYF.

CDR3 loop: CSARVFGQKNHNEQFF. V usage is TRBV20-1 and J usage is TRBJ2-1. Per the germline V gene, CDR1 is DFQATT and CDR2 is SNEGSKA (reference sequence). This CDR3 is 16 amino acids long.

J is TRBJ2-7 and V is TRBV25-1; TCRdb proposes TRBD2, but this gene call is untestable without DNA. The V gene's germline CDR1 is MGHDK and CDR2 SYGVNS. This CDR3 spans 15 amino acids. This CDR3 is CASRPGTSGYYEQYF.

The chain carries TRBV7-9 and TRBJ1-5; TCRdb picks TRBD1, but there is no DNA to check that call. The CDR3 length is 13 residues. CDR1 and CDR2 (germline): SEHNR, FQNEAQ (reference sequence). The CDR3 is CASSSPGNQPQHF. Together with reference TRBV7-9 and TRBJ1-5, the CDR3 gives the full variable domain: DTGVSQNPRHKITKRGQNVTFRCDPISEHNRLYWYRQTLGQGPEFLTYFQNEAQLEKSRLLSDRFSAERPKGSFSTLEIQRTEQGDSAMYLCASSSPGNQPQHFGDGTRLSIL.

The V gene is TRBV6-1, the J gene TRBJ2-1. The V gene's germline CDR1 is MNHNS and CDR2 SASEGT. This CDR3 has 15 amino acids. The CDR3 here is CASSANRGFYNEQFF.

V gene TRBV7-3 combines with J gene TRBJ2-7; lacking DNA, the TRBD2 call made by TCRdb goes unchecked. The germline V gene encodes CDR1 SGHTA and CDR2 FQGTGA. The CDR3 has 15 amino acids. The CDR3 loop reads CASSLNKAGAYEQYF. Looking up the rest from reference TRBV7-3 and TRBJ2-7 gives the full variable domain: GAGVSQTPSNKVTEKGKYVELRCDPISGHTALYWYRQSLGQGPEFLIYFQGTGAADDSGLPNDRFFAVRPEGSVSTLKIQRTERGDSAVYLCASSLNKAGAYEQYFGPGTRLTVT.

The CDR3: CASSPRWNSYNEQFF. The genes are TRBV12-3 or TRBV12-4 and TRBJ2-1; TCRdb gives TRBD1 as the D gene, but with no DNA this cannot be confirmed. The CDR3 runs 15 residues.

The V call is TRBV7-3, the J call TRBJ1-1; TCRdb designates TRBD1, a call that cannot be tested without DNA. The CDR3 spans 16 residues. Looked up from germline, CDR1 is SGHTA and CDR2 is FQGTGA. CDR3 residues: CASSFGQGASNTEAFF.

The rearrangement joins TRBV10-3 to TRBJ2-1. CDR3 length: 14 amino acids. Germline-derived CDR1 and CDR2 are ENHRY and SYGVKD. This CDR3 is CAISAESDYNEQFF.

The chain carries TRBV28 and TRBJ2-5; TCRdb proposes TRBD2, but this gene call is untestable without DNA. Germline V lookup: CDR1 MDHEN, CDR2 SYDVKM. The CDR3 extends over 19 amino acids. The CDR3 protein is CASSSSTFPLAGGEETQYF. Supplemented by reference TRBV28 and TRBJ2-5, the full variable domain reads DVKVTQSSRYLVKRTGEKVFLECVQDMDHENMFWYRQDPGLGLRLIYFSYDVKMKEKGDIPEGYSVSREKKERFSLILESASTNQTSMYLCASSSSTFPLAGGEETQYFGPGTRLLVL.

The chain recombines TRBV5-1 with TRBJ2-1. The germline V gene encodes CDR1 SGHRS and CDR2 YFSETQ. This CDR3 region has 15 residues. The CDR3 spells CASETENSLYNEQFF.

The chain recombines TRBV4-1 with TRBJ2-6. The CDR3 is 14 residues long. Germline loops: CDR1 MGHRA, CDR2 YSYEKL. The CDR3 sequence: CASTPGVGANVLTF.

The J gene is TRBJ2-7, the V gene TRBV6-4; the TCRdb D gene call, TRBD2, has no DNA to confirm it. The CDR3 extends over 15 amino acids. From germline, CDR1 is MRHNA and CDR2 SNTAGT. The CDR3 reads CASSEPAGASYEQYF.

CDR3 sequence reads: CSARALEGATNEKLFF. The rearrangement links TRBV20-1 to TRBJ1-4. CDR3 size: 16 residues. CDR1 and CDR2 (germline): DFQATT, SNEGSKA (reference sequence).

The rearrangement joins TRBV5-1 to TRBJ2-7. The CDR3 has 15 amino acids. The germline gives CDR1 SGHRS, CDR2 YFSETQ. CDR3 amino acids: CASSLDPSSTYEQYF. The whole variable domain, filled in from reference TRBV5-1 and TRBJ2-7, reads KAGVTQTPRYLIKTRGQQVTLSCSPISGHRSVSWYQQTPGQGLQFLFEYFSETQRNKGNFPGRFSGRQFSNSRSEMNVSTLELGDSALYLCASSLDPSSTYEQYFGPGTRLTVT.

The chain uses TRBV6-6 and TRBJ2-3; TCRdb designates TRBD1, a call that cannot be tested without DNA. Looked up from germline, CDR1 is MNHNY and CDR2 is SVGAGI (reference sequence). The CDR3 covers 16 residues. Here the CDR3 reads CASAFYRQGRGDTQYF.

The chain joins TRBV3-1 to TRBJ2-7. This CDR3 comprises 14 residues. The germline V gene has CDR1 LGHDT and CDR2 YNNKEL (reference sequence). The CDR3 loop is CASSSTGSSYEQYF.

The CDR3 loop reads CATSREGPGRGVKSSYNEQFF. The rearrangement joins TRBV15 to TRBJ2-1; checking the TCRdb D call of TRBD1 is not possible without DNA. Germline CDR1 is LNHNV and CDR2 is YYDKDF (reference sequence). CDR3 length: 21 residues.

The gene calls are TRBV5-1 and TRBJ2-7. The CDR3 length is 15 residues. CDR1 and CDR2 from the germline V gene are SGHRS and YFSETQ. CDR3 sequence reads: CASSLAPGRSYEQYF.